These 8 T cell receptor beta chains originate from one sample sequenced in a study of Ad26.COV2.S vaccination and SARS-CoV-2 variants. Data came from immunoSEQ multiplex PCR; TCRdb stores just in-frame clones and leaves some out. The table lists roughly 410,000 clones, 83% of them singletons, with more than 7% in the top ten. The treatment is: approximately 18 received Ad26.COV2.S at low or high dose, single or two shots; about five received placebo; per-sample allocation not given. Day 63 after the first injection of vaccine or placebo was the sampling time. The sample in question was peripheral blood, obtained in a trial of Ad26.COV2.S vaccine versus placebo. These receptors all stem from a person aged 18-65 years who received the Ad26.COV2.S COVID-19 vaccine or a placebo.

This chain uses TRBV19 with TRBJ1-1; D call uncertain. Trimming cost V 6 bases and J 2 bases, with 13 bases left between them. In germline, CDR1 is LNHDA, CDR2 SQIVND (reference sequence). The CDR3 has 14 residues. CDR3 nucleotide sequence: TGTGCCAGTAGACCCGGAGGAATTAACACTGAAGCTTTCTTT. The encoded protein is CASRPGGINTEAFF.

The V and J genes are TRBV7-9 and TRBJ2-3; possibly TRBD1 for D (5 bases). Germline CDR1 reads SEHNR; CDR2 reads FQNEAQ (reference sequence). CDR3 length: 16 amino acids. Trimming shortened V by 2 bases and J by 6 bases, and 18 bases separated the two germline ends. CDR3: CASSLQGANLWDTQYF. DNA of the CDR3: TGTGCCAGCAGCTTACAAGGGGCCAACCTATGGGATACGCAGTATTTT.

Of note for this clone: Other DNA variants within this sample encode the same CDR3. CDR3 amino acids: CASSSGLPYEQYF. The CDR3 coding sequence is TGTGCCAGTAGTTCAGGACTGCCCTACGAGCAGTACTTC. The chain couples TRBV19 to TRBJ2-7; a weak D match, TRBD2 (5 bases). V was trimmed by 5 bases and J by 2 bases, leaving 10 bases between them. This CDR3 has 13 residues. Germline CDR1 is LNHDA and CDR2 is SQIVND (reference sequence).

This rearrangement joins TRBV2 to TRBJ1-1; no reliable D call. The germline CDR1 and CDR2 sequences are SNHLY and FYNNEI. The CDR3 has 15 amino acids. The V end lost 5 bases, the J end lost 1 base, and 14 bases lay between the germline ends. CDR3 coding DNA: TGTGCCAGCAGTCCTTCATGGGCGAGGAACACTGAAGCTTTCTTT. It encodes CASSPSWARNTEAFF.

This clone was seen a single time. The rearrangement links TRBV7-9 to TRBJ2-5; 11 nucleotides agree with TRBD2. The CDR3 totals 14 residues. Germline V gene lookup returns CDR1 SEHNR and CDR2 FQNEAQ (reference sequence). With 6 bases clipped from V and 4 bases from J, the junction kept 4 bases outside the gene matches. CDR3 nucleotide sequence: TGTGCCAGCAGATCTAGCGGGGGGACAGAGACCCAGTACTTC. This encodes CASRSSGGTETQYF.

The rearrangement uses TRBV4-1 and TRBJ1-2; D remains unclear. Germline loops: CDR1 MGHRA, CDR2 YSYEKL. The CDR3 is 15 amino acids. Trimming removed 0 bases from V and 1 base from J, with 9 bases in between. CDR3 in DNA: TGCGCCAGCAGCCAAGAAGCCAGCCTTAACTATGGCTACACCTTC. Amino acids: CASSQEASLNYGYTF.

The chain carries TRBV6-5 and TRBJ1-2, with a possible D match to TRBD1 (6 bases). Per germline, CDR1 MNHEY and CDR2 SVGAGI. The CDR3 is 16 residues long. Trimming shortened V by 4 bases and J by 7 bases, and 22 bases separated the two germline ends. CDR3: CASSLQRGTILGGYTF. Written as DNA, the CDR3 is TGTGCCAGCAGTTTACAAAGGGGGACAATCCTAGGTGGCTACACCTTC.

This clone was detected a few times. The V gene is TRBV6-2 or TRBV6-3, the J gene TRBJ1-6; D is unresolved. Germline CDR1 MNHEY, CDR2 SVGEGT. Trimming took off 2 bases at V and 0 bases at J, with 5 bases between the two ends. The CDR3 totals 15 residues. CDR3 residues: CASSYGVSYNSPLHF. The CDR3 coding sequence is TGTGCCAGCAGTTACGGAGTCTCCTATAATTCACCCCTCCACTTT.